A single sample is the source of the 13 T cell receptor beta chains below, sequenced in a study of blood T cell repertoires in COVID-19. TCRdb keeps only in-frame clones here, not all; method: immunoSEQ multiplex PCR. This sample carries more than 350,000 clones, more than 70% of them seen once, and the ten largest clones take about 1.5%. Sequencing was done on a sample of PBMCs or T cells enriched from blood (not recorded which). The receptor set was obtained from a woman younger than 35 who had been exposed to COVID-19.

This clone was found a few times. The V call is TRBV28, the J call TRBJ1-2, with D possibly matching TRBD1 (5 bases). V lost 4 bases and J 1 base, leaving 10 bases between the germline ends. This CDR3 has 14 residues. Germline V gene data show CDR1 as MDHEN and CDR2 as SYDVKM. In DNA, the CDR3 is TGTGCCAGCAGTTCATTGACAGTTAACTATGGCTACACCTTC. This translates into CASSSLTVNYGYTF.

Comments on this clone: The junction departs from the called germline gene at one end, perhaps through a read error. The genes are TRBV4-3 and TRBJ1-4, with D maybe TRBD1 (6 bases). Germline CDR1 is LGHNA and CDR2 is YSLEER. This CDR3 is built from 16 residues. The CDR3 DNA follows: TGCGCCAGCAGCCCCACGCGGACAGCCTGGAATGAGAAACTGTTTTTT. Translating gives CASSPTRTAWNEKLFF.

The chain links TRBV6-2 or TRBV6-3 to TRBJ2-1; 7 bases match TRBD2. Germline V gene data show CDR1 as MNHEY and CDR2 as SVGEGT. This CDR3 spans 14 amino acids. The J segment lost 6 bases and the V segment lost 2 bases, leaving 4 bases of the junction unmatched. This CDR3 reads CASSYALAANEQFF. DNA for the CDR3: TGTGCCAGCAGTTACGCCCTAGCGGCCAATGAGCAGTTCTTC.

The V and J genes are TRBV6-2 or TRBV6-3 and TRBJ2-4; 7 bases fit TRBD1. Germline trimming cut 5 bases from V and 7 bases from J; bases unmatched to any gene: 11. Looked up from germline, CDR1 is MNHEY and CDR2 is SVGEGT. This CDR3 contains 15 residues. CDR3 in amino acids: CASSRDSPGENIQYF. In DNA form, the CDR3 reads TGTGCCAGCAGTCGGGACAGCCCTGGGGAGAACATTCAGTACTTC.

V and J are TRBV6-5 and TRBJ1-3, with no clear D. Germline V gene sequence: CDR1 MNHEY, CDR2 SVGAGI. The V gene lost 6 bases and the J gene lost 0 bases, with 6 bases spanning the gap. The CDR3 loop spans 13 amino acids. CDR3 protein: CASSLNSGNTIYF. DNA of the CDR3: TGTGCCAGCAGCTTAAACTCTGGAAACACCATATATTTT.

Points on this clone: The junction does not match germline at one end; this may be a read error. V usage is TRBV18 and J usage is TRBJ2-6; tentative D call: TRBD1 (6 bases). This CDR3 is built from 19 residues. Germline-derived CDR1 and CDR2 are KGHSH and LQKENI. The CDR3 sequence is CASSPRAQTGTSGANVLTF. The CDR3 DNA reads TGTGCCAGCTCTCCACGGGCCCAAACAGGGACCTCAGGGGCCAACGTCCTGACTTTC. The whole variable domain, remainder taken from reference TRBV18 and TRBJ2-6, is NAGVMQNPRHLVRRRGQEARLRCSPMKGHSHVYWYRQLPEEGLKFMVYLQKENIIDESGMPKERFSAEFPKEGPSILRIQQVVRGDSAAYFCASSPRAQTGTSGANVLTFGAGSRLTVL.

The V and J genes are TRBV3-1 (or the pseudogene TRBV3-2) and TRBJ1-6, with 8 bases identical to TRBD1. In germline, CDR1 is LGHDT, CDR2 YNNKEL (reference sequence). V shed 1 base, J shed 9 bases, and the junction held 14 bases outside the gene matches. The CDR3 runs 18 residues. CDR3 region: CASSQVIRGSDRGSPLHF. In DNA form, the CDR3 reads TGTGCCAGCAGCCAAGTCATTCGCGGAAGTGACAGGGGTTCACCCCTCCACTTT.

The chain employs TRBV25-1 and TRBJ1-2; D ambiguous. Germline V lookup: CDR1 MGHDK, CDR2 SYGVNS. This CDR3 has 12 amino acids. The ends were cut back, 7 bases at V and 5 bases at J, with 11 bases in the middle. The CDR3 protein is CASTTAGYGYTF. The CDR3 DNA reads TGTGCCAGCACAACAGCCGGATATGGCTACACCTTC.

The V and J genes are TRBV29-1 and TRBJ2-1; no clear D gene. Looked up from germline, CDR1 is SQVTM and CDR2 is ANQGSEA. Deletions cut 4 bases from V and 2 bases from J, with 9 bases between. The CDR3 extends over 13 amino acids. The CDR3 sequence is CSVGIQTYNEQFF. The CDR3, as DNA: TGCAGCGTTGGCATACAGACCTACAATGAGCAGTTCTTC.

For the CDR3, the DNA is TGTGCCAGCGGCAAGACTAGCGGCAATGAGCAGTTCTTC. Its translation is CASGKTSGNEQFF. V and J are TRBV28 and TRBJ2-1, with 9 bases that match TRBD2. Trimming took 8 bases from V and 6 from J; bases not matched to a gene: 5. Germline V gene lookup returns CDR1 MDHEN and CDR2 SYDVKM. The CDR3 runs 13 residues. Looking up the rest from reference TRBV28 and TRBJ2-1 gives the full variable domain: DVKVTQSSRYLVKRTGEKVFLECVQDMDHENMFWYRQDPGLGLRLIYFSYDVKMKEKGDIPEGYSVSREKKERFSLILESASTNQTSMYLCASGKTSGNEQFFGPGTRLTVL.

This chain joins TRBV5-1 and TRBJ2-7, with D unclear. V lost 2 bases and J lost 4, with 10 bases in between. Germline V gives CDR1 SGHRS, CDR2 YFSETQ. This CDR3 contains 13 residues. DNA of the CDR3: TGCGCCAGCAGCTTTACAGTACGGTACGAGCAGTACTTC. Its translation: CASSFTVRYEQYF.

This chain links TRBV27 with TRBJ2-1; TRBD1 aligns across 10 bases. V dropped 5 bases and J dropped 8; count of bases not matched to a gene: 12. CDR1 and CDR2 from the germline V gene are MNHEY and SMNVEV (reference sequence). The CDR3 extends over 16 amino acids. CDR3 residues: CASSLSFRQGAYEQFF. Written as DNA, the CDR3 is TGTGCCAGCAGTCTTTCCTTTAGACAGGGGGCCTATGAGCAGTTCTTC.

This chain links TRBV29-1 with TRBJ1-5, with D hard to call. Trimming took off 4 bases at V and 0 bases at J, with 10 bases between the two ends. Germline V gene sequence: CDR1 SQVTM, CDR2 ANQGSEA. The length of the CDR3 is 14 residues. For the CDR3, the DNA is TGCAGCGTTGCCAGTGGCCTTAGCAATCAGCCCCAGCATTTT. Translated, it gives CSVASGLSNQPQHF.